The TCR beta chain under discussion was sequenced for a study of CD8 T cells in ankylosing spondylitis. The CDR3 consists of 16 residues. V lost 4 bases and J lost 9, with 21 bases in between. Germline V gives CDR1 KGHDR, CDR2 SFDVKD. With respect to this clonotype: Its antigen is not identified.

Using quantitative 5'-RACE with molecular barcodes, the authors made TCR beta libraries. TCRdb re-called the 5' RACE reads through MiXCR, storing one row per CDR3 protein. The sample holds about 340,000 distinct CDR3 sequences, approximately 8.2% seen once. Points from the study as a whole: Clones linked with disease were CD8+ and fairly uncommon in the peripheral blood. Seemingly distinctive of ankylosing spondylitis blood was a TCR beta motif formed by eight highly homologous variants. In synovial fluid and blood from reactive arthritis, some motif variants were previously reported. Matched ankylosing spondylitis synovial fluid reportedly showed significant enrichment of disease-linked clones.

The clonotype originates from a male donor with ankylosing spondylitis. The sample taken for sequencing was blood, either unsorted or a sorted T cell fraction (not recorded which). The chain combines TRBV24-1 with TRBJ1-5; no clear D gene. The CDR3 loop is CATSESPPPEARPQHF. CDR3 in DNA: TGTGCCACCAGTGAGAGTCCGCCGCCGGAGGCGCGGCCCCAGCATTTT.